This T cell receptor (delta chain) originates from a study of Vδ1+ human thymocytes. With regard to this clone: The antigen remains unidentified.

The study's findings and limits: TRD repertoires were essentially private, unlike widely shared TRG clonotypes. Thymic TRG and TRD repertoires appeared highly polyclonal, with Gaussian CDR3 length distributions.

CDR1 and CDR2 (germline): NSMFDY, ISSIKDK. The CDR3 runs 19 residues. Sequences come from RNA converted to cDNA by reverse transcription. Pooled V-gene forward primers with one constant-region reverse primer generated the CDR3 amplicons by multiplex PCR. TCRdb re-called the multiplex PCR reads through CATT. The table records 70,000 to 90,000 delta-chain clones, 30% to 45% of them present only once. The sorted cells were CD3+ Vdelta1+ Vdelta2- thymocytes from alphabeta-depleted thymus. Material for sequencing was Vdelta1+ gamma-delta thymocytes from the thymus. Subset denoted: FACS-sorted CD3+ TCRalphabeta- TCRVdelta1+ TCRVdelta2- thymocytes. The rearrangement joins TRAV29/DV5 to TRDJ1, with TRDD2 as a possible D gene (5 bases). The source is a boy in the first two years of life who had congenital heart surgery. Here the CDR3 reads CSASGNFQRGWRYTDKLIF. CDR3 DNA sequence: TGTTCCGCAAGCGGGAACTTCCAGAGGGGTTGGAGGTACACCGATAAACTCATCTTT.